The 29 T cell receptor beta chains reported below all come from one sample, sequenced in a study of OX40 agonist ivuxolimab in advanced cancers. Measured with immunoSEQ multiplex PCR; TCRdb has only the in-frame clones, and not every one. Here the sample spans about 19,000 clones, 65% to 85% being singletons. The material was CD4+ or CD8+ T cells sorted from blood, obtained in a trial of the OX40 agonist ivuxolimab. The receptors originated from an adult with an advanced solid tumor such as melanoma, head and neck, liver or kidney cancer.

The chain employs TRBV6-4 and TRBJ2-1; 9 nucleotides line up with TRBD2. V shed 2 bases, J shed 5 bases, and the junction held 7 bases outside the gene matches. Germline CDR1 reads MRHNA; CDR2 reads SNTAGT. The CDR3 is made up of 16 amino acids. The CDR3 region is CASSDGSGRIHNEQFF. The CDR3 bases are TGTGCCAGCAGTGACGGAAGCGGGAGGATCCACAATGAGCAGTTCTTC.

The V and J genes are TRBV6-5 and TRBJ2-5; TRBD2 might be the D (6 bases). This CDR3 spans 13 amino acids. The germline V gene has CDR1 MNHEY and CDR2 SVGAGI. Trimming took 8 bases from V and 5 from J, leaving 15 bases between them. CDR3 nucleotide sequence: TGTGCCAGCGGACAATGGGCGGGGGAGACCCAGTACTTC. This sequence encodes CASGQWAGETQYF.

The gene calls are TRBV11-1 and TRBJ1-1; D uncertain. Germline values: CDR1 SGHAT, CDR2 FQDESV (reference sequence). V was clipped by 3 bases and J by 6 bases, with 11 bases between them. The CDR3 covers 13 residues. The CDR3 here is CASSFLQNSEAFF. The CDR3 nucleotides read TGTGCCAGCAGCTTTCTACAAAACTCTGAAGCTTTCTTT.

The chain combines TRBV4-1 with TRBJ2-5; 7 bases line up with TRBD2. The CDR3 is 17 residues long. Trimming cost V 0 bases and J 1 base; bases outside gene matches: 8. The V gene's germline CDR1 is MGHRA and CDR2 YSYEKL. The chain's CDR3 is CASSQDAGVDFQETQYF. The CDR3 DNA sequence: TGCGCCAGCAGCCAAGATGCGGGGGTAGACTTCCAAGAGACCCAGTACTTC.

This chain uses TRBV5-6 with TRBJ2-1; 7 nucleotides align to TRBD1. Trimming took 4 bases from V and 12 from J; bases not matched to a gene: 7. CDR3 length: 12 amino acids. The germline V gene has CDR1 SGHDT and CDR2 YYEEEE. Here the CDR3 reads CASSLRRGWQFF. Here the CDR3 DNA reads TGTGCCAGCAGCCTTCGCAGGGGGTGGCAGTTCTTC.

This chain links TRBV27 with TRBJ1-1, with D hard to call. The CDR3 has 13 residues. V lost 6 bases and J 1 base, leaving 9 bases between the germline ends. The germline V gene has CDR1 MNHEY and CDR2 SMNVEV (reference sequence). CDR3 protein: CASRYQENTEAFF. CDR3 nucleotides: TGTGCCAGCAGGTATCAGGAGAACACTGAAGCTTTCTTT.

The chain has TRBV7-3 and TRBJ2-1; D is unclear. Germline V lookup: CDR1 SGHTA, CDR2 FQGTGA. This CDR3 spans 14 amino acids. The V and J ends lost 2 bases and 8 bases respectively, with 13 bases between them. The CDR3 coding sequence is TGTGCCAGCAGCTTAGTGGCTAGAATCCATGAGCAGTTCTTC. Translation gives CASSLVARIHEQFF. Looking up the rest from reference TRBV7-3 and TRBJ2-1 gives the full variable domain: GAGVSQTPSNKVTEKGKYVELRCDPISGHTALYWYRQSLGQGPEFLIYFQGTGAADDSGLPNDRFFAVRPEGSVSTLKIQRTERGDSAVYLCASSLVARIHEQFFGPGTRLTVL.

The rearrangement joins TRBV7-2 to TRBJ2-7, with 7 bases that match TRBD2. Germline values: CDR1 SGHTA, CDR2 FQGNSA. Trimming cost V 1 base and J 0 bases; bases outside gene matches: 9. The CDR3 loop spans 17 amino acids. The CDR3 loop reads CASSLDVFQRGSYEQYF. CDR3 nucleotides: TGTGCCAGCAGCTTAGACGTTTTCCAGCGGGGCTCCTACGAGCAGTACTTC.

This clone appeared a single time. V gene TRBV6-5 combines with J gene TRBJ2-1; 11 positions match TRBD1. The CDR3 extends over 14 amino acids. From germline, CDR1 is MNHEY and CDR2 SVGAGI. The V gene end was trimmed by 6 bases and the J gene end by 9 bases; junction bases not matched to a gene: 7. CDR3 sequence reads: CASSPGQGAAEQFF. The CDR3 nucleotides read TGTGCCAGCAGCCCTGGACAGGGGGCGGCTGAGCAGTTCTTC.

The chain couples TRBV5-1 to TRBJ2-7; 9 bases map to TRBD1. In germline, CDR1 is SGHRS, CDR2 YFSETQ. After removal of 4 bases from V and 0 bases from J, the junction contained 8 bases not matched to a gene. This CDR3 contains 16 residues. The CDR3 here is CASSPDRDRVSYEQYF. The DNA for the CDR3 is TGCGCCAGCAGCCCGGACCGGGACAGGGTCTCCTACGAGCAGTACTTC.

The V gene is TRBV27, the J gene TRBJ1-5; 8 bases line up with TRBD1. J was trimmed by 4 bases and V by 4 bases; bases with no gene match: 9. There are 16 residues in the CDR3. Germline-derived CDR1 and CDR2 are MNHEY and SMNVEV (reference sequence). The CDR3 reads CASSSYRDRKNQPQHF. The DNA of the CDR3 is TGTGCCAGCAGTTCATACCGGGACAGGAAGAATCAGCCCCAGCATTTT.

The CDR3 nucleotides are TGTGCCAGCAGTGACTCGAGAGCTGGAAGCACAGATACGCAGTATTTT. This codes for CASSDSRAGSTDTQYF. The V gene is TRBV6-4, the J gene TRBJ2-3; D uncertain. V lost 0 bases to trimming and J lost 0 bases, with 10 bases between them. The CDR3 has 16 residues. Germline lookup yields CDR1 MRHNA and CDR2 SNTAGT.

The V gene is TRBV4-1, the J gene TRBJ1-2; D is ambiguous. Germline V gives CDR1 MGHRA, CDR2 YSYEKL. CDR3 size: 18 residues. Trimming took off 0 bases at V and 2 bases at J, with 19 bases between the two ends. This CDR3 is CASSQETGFKAKNYGYTF. CDR3 bases: TGCGCCAGCAGCCAAGAAACCGGGTTTAAAGCCAAAAACTATGGCTACACCTTC.

This clone was counted once. The DNA of the CDR3 is TGTGCCAGCAGTACGTTGTCTGGGGCCAACGTCCTGACTTTC. It translates to CASSTLSGANVLTF. The J gene is TRBJ2-6, the V gene TRBV27, with no clear D. Looked up from germline, CDR1 is MNHEY and CDR2 is SMNVEV (reference sequence). Trimming removed 5 bases at V and 1 base at J, with 6 bases between. This CDR3 comprises 14 residues.

The V gene is TRBV5-6, the J gene TRBJ2-5, with D hard to call. The V gene lost 0 bases and the J gene lost 5 bases, with 8 bases spanning the gap. This CDR3 spans 13 amino acids. Per germline, CDR1 SGHDT and CDR2 YYEEEE. The CDR3 reads CASSLESWETQYF. The CDR3 DNA sequence: TGTGCCAGCAGCTTGGAGTCATGGGAGACCCAGTACTTC.

V usage is TRBV9 and J usage is TRBJ1-5; D is possibly TRBD1 (5 bases). The CDR3 is 15 residues long. Germline V lookup: CDR1 SGDLS, CDR2 YYNGEE. The V and J ends lost 0 bases and 3 bases respectively, with 10 bases between them. The CDR3 reads CASSVGGRDNQPQHF. The CDR3 coding sequence is TGTGCCAGCAGCGTAGGAGGCAGGGACAATCAGCCCCAGCATTTT.

The gene calls are TRBV27 and TRBJ1-1, with D uncertain. The CDR3 spans 13 residues. Germline CDR1 and CDR2: MNHEY and SMNVEV (reference sequence). Trimming cost V 8 bases and J 2 bases, with 12 bases left between them. The CDR3 is CASYPKSNTEAFF. For the CDR3, the DNA is TGTGCCAGCTACCCCAAGTCCAACACTGAAGCTTTCTTT.

This clone is a singleton in its sample. At one of its ends the junction is not consistent with the germline gene, which may arise from a read error. V usage is TRBV5-1 and J usage is TRBJ2-1; a weak D match, TRBD1 (6 bases). CDR1 is SGHRS and CDR2 is YFSETQ in the germline V gene. The CDR3 is made up of 16 amino acids. The CDR3 sequence: CASSDQQGGSYNEQFF. CDR3 nucleotides: TGTGCCAGCAGTGACCAACAGGGTGGATCCTACAATGAGCAGTTCTTC.

The chain recombines TRBV7-3 with TRBJ2-7; 7 bases align to TRBD1. The trim removed 5 bases at V and 3 bases at J, leaving 4 bases unmatched. Germline CDR1 and CDR2: SGHTA and FQGTGA. The CDR3 covers 13 residues. CDR3 region: CASSPGQSYEQYF. Written as DNA, the CDR3 is TGTGCCAGCAGCCCGGGACAGAGCTACGAGCAGTACTTC.

The CDR3, as DNA: TGTGCCAGCAGCACTTGGGAGGGCGATAACCCCTACGAGCAGTACTTC. Protein product: CASSTWEGDNPYEQYF. This sequence joins TRBV7-9 and TRBJ2-7, with TRBD2 identical over 7 bases. This CDR3 is 16 amino acids long. The germline V gene has CDR1 SEHNR and CDR2 FQNEAQ (reference sequence). V was clipped by 5 bases and J by 2 bases; unmatched bases: 12.

The V call is TRBV6-6, the J call TRBJ2-7; TRBD1 matches 10 bases. Germline V gene sequence: CDR1 MNHNY, CDR2 SVGAGI (reference sequence). The CDR3 sequence is 15 residues long. V lost 4 bases to trimming and J lost 2 bases; unmatched junction nucleotides: 5. CDR3 region: CASSFGTGETYEQYF. The CDR3 coding sequence is TGTGCCAGCAGTTTTGGGACAGGGGAAACCTACGAGCAGTACTTC.

This clone was recorded a few times. The J gene is TRBJ1-4, the V gene TRBV2; TRBD1 is a possible D gene (5 bases). The CDR3 extends over 18 amino acids. With 8 bases removed from V and 4 bases from J, the gap between germline ends came to 26 bases. The germline V gene encodes CDR1 SNHLY and CDR2 FYNNEI. The CDR3 region is CASDNLAAAGSHNEKLFF. In nucleotides, the CDR3 is TGTGCCAGCGACAATCTTGCCGCAGCAGGGAGCCATAATGAAAAACTGTTTTTT.

This chain joins TRBV4-1 and TRBJ2-7, with D unclear. Per the germline V gene, CDR1 is MGHRA and CDR2 is YSYEKL. Trimming removed 4 bases from V and 2 bases from J, with 12 bases in between. This CDR3 has 14 amino acids. The CDR3, as DNA: TGCGCCAGCAGCCCGGCTCCGGGCCCCTACGAGCAGTACTTC. This sequence encodes CASSPAPGPYEQYF.

The chain employs TRBV25-1 and TRBJ1-4, with D possibly matching TRBD1 (5 bases). The CDR3 has 14 amino acids. V was pared by 2 bases and J by 4 bases, with 8 bases between. CDR1 is MGHDK, CDR2 SYGVNS, per germline. The CDR3 loop is CASSELDNNEKLFF. DNA of the CDR3: TGTGCCAGCAGTGAACTGGACAATAATGAAAAACTGTTTTTT.

This clone was seen a handful of times. The CDR3 DNA reads as TGTGCCAGCAGCGTACTTGACAGGTTAGGCCCAAACACTGAAGCTTTCTTT. Translation: CASSVLDRLGPNTEAFF. This chain uses TRBV9 with TRBJ1-1; a possible D gene is TRBD1 (6 bases). Germline V gene sequence: CDR1 SGDLS, CDR2 YYNGEE. This CDR3 is built from 17 residues. The germline V and J ends were trimmed by 1 base and 2 bases, with 18 bases remaining between them.

V is TRBV4-1 and J is TRBJ1-4; D is unclear. V lost 0 bases to trimming and J lost 4 bases, with 9 bases between them. The CDR3 has 15 residues. Germline CDR1 and CDR2: MGHRA and YSYEKL. The CDR3 loop reads CASSQDYSSNEKLFF. The DNA for the CDR3 is TGCGCCAGCAGCCAAGATTACAGCAGTAATGAAAAACTGTTTTTT.

This clone was found once. V and J are TRBV10-3 and TRBJ1-1; D is ambiguous. The CDR3 has 15 residues. The V end was cut by 4 bases, the J end by 0 bases, with 12 bases between. CDR1 ENHRY and CDR2 SYGVKD come from the germline V gene. In DNA form, the CDR3 reads TGTGCCATCAGTGCACCCCCCGGCATGAACACTGAAGCTTTCTTT. Encoded protein: CAISAPPGMNTEAFF.

This chain joins TRBV28 and TRBJ2-7, with 11 nucleotides matching TRBD2. There are 16 residues in the CDR3. The V and J ends lost 6 bases and 4 bases, in that order; junction bases with no gene match: 11. CDR1 and CDR2 from the germline V gene are MDHEN and SYDVKM. The chain's CDR3 is CASSPITSGSIYEQYF. The DNA for the CDR3 is TGTGCCAGCAGCCCGATAACTAGCGGGAGTATTTACGAGCAGTACTTC. Based on the CDR3 plus reference TRBV28 and TRBJ2-7, the full variable domain is DVKVTQSSRYLVKRTGEKVFLECVQDMDHENMFWYRQDPGLGLRLIYFSYDVKMKEKGDIPEGYSVSREKKERFSLILESASTNQTSMYLCASSPITSGSIYEQYFGPGTRLTVT.

This chain links TRBV27 with TRBJ1-6; TRBD1 agrees at 8 bases. The CDR3 loop spans 16 amino acids. CDR1 MNHEY and CDR2 SMNVEV come from the germline V gene (reference sequence). The V and J ends lost 6 bases and 0 bases, in that order; junction bases with no gene match: 4. The CDR3 nucleotides read TGTGCCAGCAGAGGACAGGGAAGCTCCTATAATTCACCCCTCCACTTT. It yields the protein CASRGQGSSYNSPLHF.